A selection of T cell receptor beta chains follows, all from one sample in a study of cytomegalovirus exposure and HLA in healthy donors. Clones were read by immunoSEQ multiplex PCR, and TCRdb kept only the in-frame ones, dropping some. This table holds 150,000 or so clones, about 94% found once. Sequencing was performed on PBMCs. These TCRs come from a young man in good health and CMV-seropositive. Both conserved end residues are part of each CDR3. Fields, in order: V gene, CDR3 length, D gene, clone size, J gene, CDR3 DNA, CDR3 protein. D genes are given only for firm matches. The size of a clone is reported for some rows only, either as once, few or many, or as a class for expanded clones.

V gene: TRBV19; CDR3 length: 15; D gene: -; clone size: -; J gene: TRBJ1-2; CDR3 DNA: TGTGCCAGCAACCGAGGGAGGTCAACTAACTATGGCTACACCTTC; CDR3 protein: CASNRGRSTNYGYTF
V gene: TRBV7-8; CDR3 length: 15; D gene: -; clone size: -; J gene: TRBJ2-1; CDR3 DNA: TGTGCCAGCAGCTCCCTGGCGGTTGCCTACAATGAGCAGTTCTTC; CDR3 protein: CASSSLAVAYNEQFF
V gene: TRBV10-3; CDR3 length: 18; D gene: TRBD2; clone size: -; J gene: TRBJ2-2; CDR3 DNA: TGTGCCATCAGTGTGGAGAGCGGGAGGGCCCCGAACACCGGGGAGCTGTTTTTT; CDR3 protein: CAISVESGRAPNTGELFF
V gene: TRBV2; CDR3 length: 13; D gene: -; clone size: -; J gene: TRBJ1-2; CDR3 DNA: TGTGCCACTCAGGGAGGCGGCCTCTATGGCTACACCTTC; CDR3 protein: CATQGGGLYGYTF
V gene: TRBV11-3; CDR3 length: 15; D gene: TRBD1; clone size: -; J gene: TRBJ2-5; CDR3 DNA: TGTGCCAGCAGCCCCTCCGGGACAGGGGAGGAGACCCAGTACTTC; CDR3 protein: CASSPSGTGEETQYF
V gene: TRBV27; CDR3 length: 17; D gene: -; clone size: -; J gene: TRBJ1-2; CDR3 DNA: TGTGCCAGCAGTTTAAGGGCGACAGGAAGCCTCGACTATGGCTACACCTTC; CDR3 protein: CASSLRATGSLDYGYTF
V gene: TRBV4-2; CDR3 length: 15; D gene: TRBD2; clone size: -; J gene: TRBJ2-5; CDR3 DNA: TGTGCCAGCAGCCAAGGCGGGACTACTGAAGAGACCCAGTACTTC; CDR3 protein: CASSQGGTTEETQYF
V gene: TRBV27; CDR3 length: 15; D gene: TRBD1; clone size: -; J gene: TRBJ2-7; CDR3 DNA: TGTGCCAGCAGTCTTCCGGGACAGGGGACGTACGAGCAGTACTTC; CDR3 protein: CASSLPGQGTYEQYF
V gene: TRBV11-2; CDR3 length: 13; D gene: -; clone size: once; J gene: TRBJ2-1; CDR3 DNA: TGTGCCAGCAGCTCGGACTATCGTCATGAGCAGTTCTTC; CDR3 protein: CASSSDYRHEQFF
V gene: TRBV5-1; CDR3 length: 14; D gene: -; clone size: -; J gene: TRBJ2-7; CDR3 DNA: TGCGCCAGCAGCTTGAGCGGAGGGACCTACGAGCAGTACTTC; CDR3 protein: CASSLSGGTYEQYF
V gene: TRBV9; CDR3 length: 15; D gene: -; clone size: -; J gene: TRBJ2-1; CDR3 DNA: TGTGCCAGCAGCGTAGGCATTCTAGCTGACAATGAGCAGTTCTTC; CDR3 protein: CASSVGILADNEQFF
V gene: TRBV4-1; CDR3 length: 11; D gene: -; clone size: -; J gene: TRBJ1-2; CDR3 DNA: TGCGCCAGCAGCCAAGAAGGGGGATACACCTTC; CDR3 protein: CASSQEGGYTF
V gene: TRBV5-1; CDR3 length: 12; D gene: -; clone size: -; J gene: TRBJ1-2; CDR3 DNA: TGCGCCACCTCCAGGGACACGGGTGGCTACACCTTC; CDR3 protein: CATSRDTGGYTF
V gene: TRBV5-1; CDR3 length: 15; D gene: TRBD1; clone size: -; J gene: TRBJ1-4; CDR3 DNA: TGCGCCAGCAGCTTGGACAGGGGGCAGAATGAAAAACTGTTTTTT; CDR3 protein: CASSLDRGQNEKLFF
V gene: TRBV5-8; CDR3 length: 16; D gene: TRBD2; clone size: once; J gene: TRBJ2-2; CDR3 DNA: TGTGCCAGCAGCCTTACTAGCGCCGCGAACACCGGGGAGCTGTTTTTT; CDR3 protein: CASSLTSAANTGELFF
V gene: TRBV5-4; CDR3 length: 15; D gene: TRBD2; clone size: -; J gene: TRBJ2-5; CDR3 DNA: TGTGCCAGCAGCTTGACTAGCGGGAGCCAAGAGACCCAGTACTTC; CDR3 protein: CASSLTSGSQETQYF
V gene: TRBV9; CDR3 length: 14; D gene: TRBD2; clone size: -; J gene: TRBJ2-7; CDR3 DNA: TGTGCCAGCAGCGTTGGGGGGGAGTACGGCGAGCAGTACTTC; CDR3 protein: CASSVGGEYGEQYF
V gene: TRBV15; CDR3 length: 15; D gene: -; clone size: -; J gene: TRBJ2-3; CDR3 DNA: TGTGCCACCAGCAGAGTCCTTGAGGAGACAGATACGCAGTATTTT; CDR3 protein: CATSRVLEETDTQYF